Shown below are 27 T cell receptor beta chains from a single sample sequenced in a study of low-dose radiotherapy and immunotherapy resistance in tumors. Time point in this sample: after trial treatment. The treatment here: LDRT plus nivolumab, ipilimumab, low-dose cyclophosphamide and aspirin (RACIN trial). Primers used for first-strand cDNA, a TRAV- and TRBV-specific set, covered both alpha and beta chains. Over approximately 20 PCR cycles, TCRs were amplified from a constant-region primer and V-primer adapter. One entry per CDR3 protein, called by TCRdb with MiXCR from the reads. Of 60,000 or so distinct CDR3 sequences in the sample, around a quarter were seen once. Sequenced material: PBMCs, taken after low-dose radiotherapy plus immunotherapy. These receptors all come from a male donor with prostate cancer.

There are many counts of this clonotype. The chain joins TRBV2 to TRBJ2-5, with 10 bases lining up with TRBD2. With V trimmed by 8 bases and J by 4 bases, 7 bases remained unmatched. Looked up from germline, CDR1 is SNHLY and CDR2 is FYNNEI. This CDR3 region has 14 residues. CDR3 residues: CASGGRTSGETQYF. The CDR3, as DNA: TGTGCCAGCGGGGGCAGGACTAGCGGAGAGACCCAGTACTTC.

The CDR3 DNA sequence: TGCGCCAGCAGCCAAGATGGGGCTAGCGGGAGGGCAAGGGAGCAGTTCTTC. Translation: CASSQDGASGRAREQFF. The chain has TRBV4-1 and TRBJ2-1; 12 bases map to TRBD2. Germline CDR1 is MGHRA and CDR2 is YSYEKL. This CDR3 is 17 amino acids long. V trimming: 0 bases; J trimming: 10 bases; junction bases outside the gene matches: 10.

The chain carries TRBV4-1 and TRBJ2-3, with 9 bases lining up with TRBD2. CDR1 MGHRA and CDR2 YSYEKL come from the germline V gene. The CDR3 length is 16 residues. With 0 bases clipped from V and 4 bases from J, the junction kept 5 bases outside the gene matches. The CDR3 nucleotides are TGCGCCAGCAGCCAAGAGACAGCGGGAGGTGCAGATACGCAGTATTTT. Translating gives CASSQETAGGADTQYF.

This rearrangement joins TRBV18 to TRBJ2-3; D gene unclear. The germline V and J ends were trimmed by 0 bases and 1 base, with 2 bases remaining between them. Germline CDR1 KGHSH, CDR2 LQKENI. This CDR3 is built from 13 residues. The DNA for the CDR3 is TGTGCCAGCTCACCACCGGGCACAGATACGCAGTATTTT. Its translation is CASSPPGTDTQYF.

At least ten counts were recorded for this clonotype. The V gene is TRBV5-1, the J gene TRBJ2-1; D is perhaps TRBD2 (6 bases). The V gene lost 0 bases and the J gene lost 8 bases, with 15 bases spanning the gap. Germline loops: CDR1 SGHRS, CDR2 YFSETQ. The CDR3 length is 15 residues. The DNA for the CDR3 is TGCGCCAGCAGCTTGGCGGGAGTGGGTGTCGATGAGCAGTTCTTC. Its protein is CASSLAGVGVDEQFF.

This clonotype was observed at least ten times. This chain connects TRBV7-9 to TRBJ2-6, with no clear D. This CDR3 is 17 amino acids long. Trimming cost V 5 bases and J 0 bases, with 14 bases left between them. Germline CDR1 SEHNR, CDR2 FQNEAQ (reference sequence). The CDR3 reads CASSRMGASSGANVLTF. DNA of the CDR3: TGTGCCAGCAGCCGTATGGGCGCGAGCTCTGGGGCCAACGTCCTGACTTTC.

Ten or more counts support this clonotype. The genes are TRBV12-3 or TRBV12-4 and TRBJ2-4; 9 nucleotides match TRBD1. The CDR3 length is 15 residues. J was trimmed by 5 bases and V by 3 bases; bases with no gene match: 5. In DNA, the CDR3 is TGTGCCAGCAGTTTTCCGGGACAGGGTGAAAACATTCAGTACTTC. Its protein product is CASSFPGQGENIQYF.

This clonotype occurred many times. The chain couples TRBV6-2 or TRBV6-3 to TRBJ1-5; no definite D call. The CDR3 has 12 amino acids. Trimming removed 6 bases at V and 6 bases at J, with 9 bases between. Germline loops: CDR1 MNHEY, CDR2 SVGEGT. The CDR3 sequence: CASSPVFQPQHF. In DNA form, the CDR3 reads TGTGCCAGCAGCCCGGTGTTTCAGCCCCAGCATTTT.

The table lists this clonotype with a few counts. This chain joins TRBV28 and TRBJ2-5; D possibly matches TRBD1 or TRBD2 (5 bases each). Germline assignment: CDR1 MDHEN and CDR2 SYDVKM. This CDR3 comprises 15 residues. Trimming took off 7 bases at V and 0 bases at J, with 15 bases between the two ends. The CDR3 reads CASKNGASYQETQYF. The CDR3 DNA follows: TGTGCCAGCAAAAACGGGGCATCCTACCAAGAGACCCAGTACTTC.

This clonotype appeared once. The CDR3 loop reads CASSSGQTNTGELFF. CDR3 sequence (DNA): TGTGCCAGCTCTTCGGGACAGACGAACACCGGGGAGCTGTTTTTT. The chain couples TRBV6-6 to TRBJ2-2; 7 bases align to TRBD1. The junction had 6 bases not matched to a gene; V was cut back by 8 bases and J by 0 bases. Germline V gene data show CDR1 as MNHNY and CDR2 as SVGAGI (reference sequence). The CDR3 length is 15 residues.

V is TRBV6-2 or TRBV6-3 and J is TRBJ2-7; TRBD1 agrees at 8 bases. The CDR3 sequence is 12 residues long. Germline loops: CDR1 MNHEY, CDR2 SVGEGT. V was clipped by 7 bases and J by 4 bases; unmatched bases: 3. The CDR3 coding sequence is TGTGCCAGCACAGGGGGCGGATACGAGCAGTACTTC. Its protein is CASTGGGYEQYF.

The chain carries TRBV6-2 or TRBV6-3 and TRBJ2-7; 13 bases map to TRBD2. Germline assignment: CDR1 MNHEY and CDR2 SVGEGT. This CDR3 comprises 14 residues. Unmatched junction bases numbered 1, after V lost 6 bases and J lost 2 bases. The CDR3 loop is CASRTSGGAYEQYF. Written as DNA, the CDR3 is TGTGCCAGCAGAACTAGCGGGGGGGCCTACGAGCAGTACTTC.

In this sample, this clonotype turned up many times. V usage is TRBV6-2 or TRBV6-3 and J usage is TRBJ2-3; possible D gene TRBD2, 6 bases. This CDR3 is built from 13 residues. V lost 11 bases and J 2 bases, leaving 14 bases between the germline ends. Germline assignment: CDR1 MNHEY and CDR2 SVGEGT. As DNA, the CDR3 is TGTGCCGTAGCGGAGGTTTTCACAGATACGCAGTATTTT. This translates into CAVAEVFTDTQYF.

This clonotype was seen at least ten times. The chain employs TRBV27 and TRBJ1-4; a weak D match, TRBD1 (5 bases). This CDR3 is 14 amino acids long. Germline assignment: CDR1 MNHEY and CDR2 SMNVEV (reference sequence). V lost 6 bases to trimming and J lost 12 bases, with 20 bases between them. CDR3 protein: CASSPGRTTGQLFF. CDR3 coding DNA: TGTGCCAGCAGCCCCGGAAGGACAACCGGGCAACTGTTTTTT. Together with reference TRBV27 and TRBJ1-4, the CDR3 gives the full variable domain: EAQVTQNPRYLITVTGKKLTVTCSQNMNHEYMSWYRQDPGLGLRQIYYSMNVEVTDKGDVPEGYKVSRKEKRNFPLILESPSPNQTSLYFCASSPGRTTGQLFFGSGTQLSVL.

This CDR3 reads CASSQPSAAGELFF. The CDR3 DNA sequence: TGTGCCAGCAGTCAACCCTCAGCCGCCGGGGAGCTGTTTTTT. The chain recombines TRBV27 with TRBJ2-2; D not resolved. Germline CDR1 and CDR2: MNHEY and SMNVEV (reference sequence). The CDR3 is 14 residues long. The V end lost 5 bases, the J end lost 6 bases, and 13 bases lay between the germline ends.

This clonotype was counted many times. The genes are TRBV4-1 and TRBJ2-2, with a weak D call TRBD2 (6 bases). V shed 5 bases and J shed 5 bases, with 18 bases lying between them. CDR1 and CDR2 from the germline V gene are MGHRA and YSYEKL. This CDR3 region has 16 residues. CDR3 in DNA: TGCGCCAGCAGCGGACTTCGGCAGGGAGGTACCGGGGAGCTGTTTTTT. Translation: CASSGLRQGGTGELFF.

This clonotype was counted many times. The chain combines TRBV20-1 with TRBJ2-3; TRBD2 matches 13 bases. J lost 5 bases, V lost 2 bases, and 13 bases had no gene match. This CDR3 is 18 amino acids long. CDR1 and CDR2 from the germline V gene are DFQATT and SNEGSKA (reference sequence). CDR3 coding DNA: TGCAGTGCTAGACCCTCCTGGACTAGCGGGAGTCAAGGAGATACGCAGTATTTT. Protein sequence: CSARPSWTSGSQGDTQYF.

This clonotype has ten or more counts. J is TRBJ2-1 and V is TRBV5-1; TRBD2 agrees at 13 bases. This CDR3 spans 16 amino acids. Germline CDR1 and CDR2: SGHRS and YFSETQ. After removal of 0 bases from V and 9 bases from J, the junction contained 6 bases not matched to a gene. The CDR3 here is CASSLDGTSGIGEQFF. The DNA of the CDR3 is TGCGCCAGCAGCTTGGACGGGACTAGCGGGATCGGTGAGCAGTTCTTC.

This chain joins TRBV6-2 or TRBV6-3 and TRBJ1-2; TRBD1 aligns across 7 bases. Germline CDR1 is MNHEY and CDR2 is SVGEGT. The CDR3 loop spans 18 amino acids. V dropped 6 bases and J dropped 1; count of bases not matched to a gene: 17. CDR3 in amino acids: CASREDRTGRHINYGYTF. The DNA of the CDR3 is TGTGCCAGCAGGGAGGATAGGACAGGCAGACATATTAACTATGGCTACACCTTC.

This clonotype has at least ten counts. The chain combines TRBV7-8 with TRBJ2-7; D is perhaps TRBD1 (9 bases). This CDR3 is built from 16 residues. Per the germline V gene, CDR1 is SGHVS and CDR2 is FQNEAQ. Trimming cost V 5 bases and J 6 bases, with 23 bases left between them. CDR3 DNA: TGTGCCAGCAGCCAAATAGCGGGACAGGGTGCCTCCGAGCAGTACTTC. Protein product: CASSQIAGQGASEQYF.

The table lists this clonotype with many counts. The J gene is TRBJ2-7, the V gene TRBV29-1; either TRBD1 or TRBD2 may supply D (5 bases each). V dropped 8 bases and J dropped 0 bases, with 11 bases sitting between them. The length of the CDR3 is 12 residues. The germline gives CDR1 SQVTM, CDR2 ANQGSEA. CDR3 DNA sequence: TGCAGCCTTAAGGGGAGCTCCTACGAGCAGTACTTC. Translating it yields CSLKGSSYEQYF.

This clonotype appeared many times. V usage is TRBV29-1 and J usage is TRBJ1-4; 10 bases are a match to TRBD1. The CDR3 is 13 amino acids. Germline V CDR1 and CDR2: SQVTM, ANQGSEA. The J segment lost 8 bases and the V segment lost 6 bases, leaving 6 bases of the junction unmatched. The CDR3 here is CSVRTGGGEKLFF. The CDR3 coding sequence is TGCAGCGTGAGGACAGGGGGTGGGGAAAAACTGTTTTTT.

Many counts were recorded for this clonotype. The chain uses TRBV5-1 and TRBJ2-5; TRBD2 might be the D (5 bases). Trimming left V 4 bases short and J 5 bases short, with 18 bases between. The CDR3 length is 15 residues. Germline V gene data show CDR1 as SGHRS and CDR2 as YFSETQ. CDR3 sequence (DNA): TGCGCCAGCAGCGGAAGAGCCGGGATGGGGGAGACCCAGTACTTC. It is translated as CASSGRAGMGETQYF.

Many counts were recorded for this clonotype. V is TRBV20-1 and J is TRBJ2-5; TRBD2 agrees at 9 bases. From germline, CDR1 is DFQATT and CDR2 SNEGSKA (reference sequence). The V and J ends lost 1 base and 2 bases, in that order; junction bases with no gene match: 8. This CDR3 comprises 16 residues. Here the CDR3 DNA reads TGCAGTGCTAGAGTAGCGGAGCGGGGGGTACAAGAGACCCAGTACTTC. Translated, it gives CSARVAERGVQETQYF.

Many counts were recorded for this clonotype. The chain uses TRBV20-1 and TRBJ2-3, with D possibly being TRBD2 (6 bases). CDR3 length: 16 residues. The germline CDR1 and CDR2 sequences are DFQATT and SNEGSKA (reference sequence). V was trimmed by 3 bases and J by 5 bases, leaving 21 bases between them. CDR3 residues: CSASVPSGGAEDTQYF. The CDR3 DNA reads TGCAGTGCTAGTGTCCCTTCGGGCGGGGCGGAAGATACGCAGTATTTT.

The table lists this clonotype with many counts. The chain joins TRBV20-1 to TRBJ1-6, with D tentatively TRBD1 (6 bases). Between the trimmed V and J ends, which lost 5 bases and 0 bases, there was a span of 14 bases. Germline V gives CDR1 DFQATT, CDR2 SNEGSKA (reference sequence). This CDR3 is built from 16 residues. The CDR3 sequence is CSAQRGESSYNSPLHF. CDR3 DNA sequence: TGCAGTGCTCAGAGGGGGGAAAGCTCCTATAATTCACCCCTCCACTTT.

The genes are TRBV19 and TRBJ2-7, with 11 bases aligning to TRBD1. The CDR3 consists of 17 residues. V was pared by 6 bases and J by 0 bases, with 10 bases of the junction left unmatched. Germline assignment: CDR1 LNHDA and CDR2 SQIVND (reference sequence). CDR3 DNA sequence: TGTGCCAGTAGCAAGAGGGGACAGGGGGTAAGCTCCTACGAGCAGTACTTC. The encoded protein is CASSKRGQGVSSYEQYF. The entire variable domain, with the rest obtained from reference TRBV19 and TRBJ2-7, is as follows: DGGITQSPKYLFRKEGQNVTLSCEQNLNHDAMYWYRQDPGQGLRLIYYSQIVNDFQKGDIAEGYSVSREKKESFPLTVTSAQKNPTAFYLCASSKRGQGVSSYEQYFGPGTRLTVT.